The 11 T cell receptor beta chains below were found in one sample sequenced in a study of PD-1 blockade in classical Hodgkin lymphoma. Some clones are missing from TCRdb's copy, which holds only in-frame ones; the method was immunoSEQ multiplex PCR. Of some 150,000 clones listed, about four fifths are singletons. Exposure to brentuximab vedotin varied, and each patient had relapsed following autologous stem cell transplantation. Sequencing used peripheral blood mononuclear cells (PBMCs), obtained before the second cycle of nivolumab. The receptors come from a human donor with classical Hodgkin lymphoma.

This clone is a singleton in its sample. The CDR3 reads CASRDSGNTIYF. In DNA form, the CDR3 reads TGCGCCAGCCGGGACTCTGGAAACACCATATATTTT. The V and J genes are TRBV5-1 and TRBJ1-3; D is uncertain. V was trimmed by 7 bases and J by 0 bases, leaving 5 bases between them. The germline gives CDR1 SGHRS, CDR2 YFSETQ. This CDR3 has 12 residues.

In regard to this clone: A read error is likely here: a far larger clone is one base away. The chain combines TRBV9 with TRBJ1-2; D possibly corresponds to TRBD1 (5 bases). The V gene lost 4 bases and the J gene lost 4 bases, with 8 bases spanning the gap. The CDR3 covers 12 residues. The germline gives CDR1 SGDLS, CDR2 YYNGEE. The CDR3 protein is CASSLDSYGYTF. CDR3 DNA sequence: TGTGCCAGCAGCTTAGACAGCTATGGCTACACCTTC.

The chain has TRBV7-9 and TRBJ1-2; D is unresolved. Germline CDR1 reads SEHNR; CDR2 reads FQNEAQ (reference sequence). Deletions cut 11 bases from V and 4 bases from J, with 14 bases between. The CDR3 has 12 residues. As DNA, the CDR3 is TGTGCCGGATCTTTCGGGATCTATGGCTACACCTTC. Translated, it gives CAGSFGIYGYTF.

DNA for the CDR3: TGTGCCATCAGTGCGGGATTTGGATTCGCGAACACCGGGGAGCTGTTTTTT. Translated: CAISAGFGFANTGELFF. This chain joins TRBV10-3 and TRBJ2-2; D is perhaps TRBD2 (5 bases). This CDR3 has 17 amino acids. The germline gives CDR1 ENHRY, CDR2 SYGVKD. The germline V and J ends were trimmed by 4 bases and 0 bases, with 15 bases remaining between them.

The CDR3 is CASSPPPVGVETQYF. The DNA for the CDR3 is TGTGCCAGCAGCCCTCCCCCGGTGGGGGTGGAGACCCAGTACTTC. The chain combines TRBV7-2 with TRBJ2-5; D is tentatively TRBD1 or TRBD2 (5 bases each). Looked up from germline, CDR1 is SGHTA and CDR2 is FQGNSA. V was trimmed by 5 bases and J by 5 bases, leaving 18 bases between them. The CDR3 sequence is 15 residues long.

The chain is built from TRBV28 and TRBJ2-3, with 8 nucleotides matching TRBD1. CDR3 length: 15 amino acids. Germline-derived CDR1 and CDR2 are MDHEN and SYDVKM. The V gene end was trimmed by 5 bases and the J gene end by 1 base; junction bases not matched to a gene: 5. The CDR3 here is CASSRQGAGTDTQYF. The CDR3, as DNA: TGTGCCAGCAGTAGGCAGGGGGCTGGCACAGATACGCAGTATTTT.

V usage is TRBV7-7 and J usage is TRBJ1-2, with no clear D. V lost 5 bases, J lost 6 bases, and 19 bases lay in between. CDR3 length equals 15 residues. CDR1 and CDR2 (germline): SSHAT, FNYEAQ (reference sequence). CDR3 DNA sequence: TGTGCCAGCAGCCAATCAGCCCCGAAGGCCCATGGCTACACCTTC. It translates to CASSQSAPKAHGYTF.

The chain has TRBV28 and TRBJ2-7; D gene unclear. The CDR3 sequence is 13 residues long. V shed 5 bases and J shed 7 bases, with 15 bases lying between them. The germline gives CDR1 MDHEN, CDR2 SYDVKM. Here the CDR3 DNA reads TGTGCCAGCAGTCTGCCTGGGAACAGAGAGCAGTACTTC. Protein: CASSLPGNREQYF.

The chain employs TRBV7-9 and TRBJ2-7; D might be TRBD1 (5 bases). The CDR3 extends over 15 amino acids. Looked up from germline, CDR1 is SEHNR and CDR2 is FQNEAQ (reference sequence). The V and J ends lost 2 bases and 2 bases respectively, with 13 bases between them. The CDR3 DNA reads TGTGCCAGCAGCTTAATCCGACAGCCCACCTACGAGCAGTACTTC. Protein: CASSLIRQPTYEQYF. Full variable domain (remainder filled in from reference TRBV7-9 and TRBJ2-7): DTGVSQNPRHKITKRGQNVTFRCDPISEHNRLYWYRQTLGQGPEFLTYFQNEAQLEKSRLLSDRFSAERPKGSFSTLEIQRTEQGDSAMYLCASSLIRQPTYEQYFGPGTRLTVT.

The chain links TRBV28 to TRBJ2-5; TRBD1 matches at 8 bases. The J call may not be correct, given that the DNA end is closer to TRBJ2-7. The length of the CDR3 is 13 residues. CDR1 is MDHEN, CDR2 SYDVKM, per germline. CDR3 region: CASTLTGGYEQYF. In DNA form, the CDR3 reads TGTGCCAGCACTCTCACAGGGGGCTACGAGCAGTACTTC.

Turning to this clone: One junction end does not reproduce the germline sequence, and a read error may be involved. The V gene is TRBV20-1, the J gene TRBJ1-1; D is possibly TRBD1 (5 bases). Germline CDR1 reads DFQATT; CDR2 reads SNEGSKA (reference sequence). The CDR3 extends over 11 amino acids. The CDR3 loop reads CGGGLNTEAFF. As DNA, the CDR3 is TGCGGGGGGGGATTGAATACTGAAGCTTTCTTT.